The 32 T cell receptor beta chains below all came from one sample that was sequenced in a study of Ad26.COV2.S vaccination and SARS-CoV-2 variants. Repertoires were generated with immunoSEQ multiplex PCR, while TCRdb's copy carries only in-frame clones and drops some. The table includes some 390,000 clones, approximately 90% detected once. The treatment: 15 to 20 received Ad26.COV2.S at low or high dose, single or two shots; about 5 received placebo; per-sample allocation not given. Day 63 after the first vaccine or placebo injection was the time point for sampling. The specimen comprised peripheral blood, sampled in a trial of Ad26.COV2.S vaccine versus placebo. All receptors come from a person between 18 and 59 years old who received the Ad26.COV2.S COVID-19 vaccine or a placebo.

This chain joins TRBV18 and TRBJ1-2; D is perhaps TRBD1 (5 bases). The CDR3 extends over 17 amino acids. Trimming cost V 3 bases and J 5 bases, with 22 bases left between them. Per the germline V gene, CDR1 is KGHSH and CDR2 is LQKENI. The CDR3 DNA sequence: TGTGCCAGCTCACCTGAAGGGGACCCGGTTAGAAGTTATGGCTACACCTTC. Protein product: CASSPEGDPVRSYGYTF.

The gene calls are TRBV14 and TRBJ2-4; the D gene is possibly TRBD2 (6 bases). Trimming pared 0 bases from V and 0 bases from J, leaving 9 bases between. The CDR3 is 16 residues long. Germline loops: CDR1 SGHDN, CDR2 FVKESK. Here the CDR3 reads CASSQDQEGAKNIQYF. The CDR3 region has the DNA TGTGCCAGCAGCCAAGATCAGGAGGGAGCCAAAAACATTCAGTACTTC.

In its sample, this clone was seen once. This chain connects TRBV12-3 or TRBV12-4 to TRBJ2-1, with unresolved D. The CDR3 sequence is 11 residues long. Trimming stripped 2 bases from V and 8 bases from J, with 4 bases between. The CDR3 region is CASSLSHEQFF. CDR3 in DNA: TGTGCCAGCAGTTTATCCCATGAGCAGTTCTTC.

This chain joins TRBV10-3 and TRBJ1-1; 7 nucleotides agree with TRBD1. This CDR3 has 13 amino acids. The V gene end was trimmed by 4 bases and the J gene end by 3 bases; junction bases not matched to a gene: 2. CDR1 ENHRY and CDR2 SYGVKD come from the germline V gene. This CDR3 is CAISGQGDTEAFF. The DNA for the CDR3 is TGTGCCATCAGTGGTCAGGGGGACACTGAAGCTTTCTTT.

The V gene is TRBV6-5, the J gene TRBJ1-6; D gene uncertain. Germline V gene sequence: CDR1 MNHEY, CDR2 SVGAGI. The germline V and J ends were trimmed by 6 bases and 7 bases, with 10 bases remaining between them. The CDR3 runs to 13 residues. This CDR3 reads CASRRFENSPLHF. CDR3 bases: TGTGCCAGCAGGCGTTTTGAGAATTCACCCCTCCACTTT.

The chain has TRBV24-1 and TRBJ2-3; 10 nucleotides align to TRBD2. V trimming: 3 bases; J trimming: 2 bases; junction bases outside the gene matches: 7. The CDR3 spans 17 residues. Germline assignment: CDR1 KGHDR and CDR2 SFDVKD. The CDR3 DNA is TGTGCCACCAGTGATGATAGCGGGGGGAGCCTCACAGATACGCAGTATTTT. This sequence encodes CATSDDSGGSLTDTQYF.

V gene TRBV3-1 (or the pseudogene TRBV3-2) combines with J gene TRBJ1-2; TRBD1 is a possible D gene (5 bases). Between the trimmed V and J ends, which lost 5 bases and 4 bases, there was a span of 20 bases. Germline lookup yields CDR1 LGHDT and CDR2 YNNKEL (reference sequence). The CDR3 length is 16 residues. This CDR3 is CASSKGFTTGRYGYTF. The CDR3 DNA reads as TGTGCCAGCAGCAAGGGGTTCACGACGGGTCGCTATGGCTACACCTTC.

The chain links TRBV6-6 to TRBJ2-7; D may be TRBD2 (7 bases). Germline CDR1 is MNHNY and CDR2 is SVGAGI (reference sequence). Trimming took 8 bases from V and 6 from J, leaving 11 bases between them. The CDR3 totals 11 residues. CDR3: CASGAGAEQYF. The CDR3 bases are TGTGCCAGCGGGGCGGGGGCCGAGCAGTACTTC.

The CDR3 protein is CASRRPGQGSGEQYF. The CDR3 coding sequence is TGTGCCAGCAGGCGGCCGGGACAGGGGTCAGGGGAGCAGTACTTC. The V call is TRBV2, the J call TRBJ2-7, with 10 bases aligning to TRBD1. The junction had 12 bases not matched to a gene; V was cut back by 6 bases and J by 7 bases. The CDR3 covers 15 residues. Per the germline V gene, CDR1 is SNHLY and CDR2 is FYNNEI. Based on the CDR3 plus reference TRBV2 and TRBJ2-7, the full variable domain is EPEVTQTPSHQVTQMGQEVILRCVPISNHLYFYWYRQILGQKVEFLVSFYNNEISEKSEIFDDQFSVERPDGSNFTLKIRSTKLEDSAMYFCASRRPGQGSGEQYFGPGTRLTVT.

The chain couples TRBV3-1 (or the pseudogene TRBV3-2) to TRBJ1-2; 8 bases match TRBD1. The CDR3 is made up of 14 amino acids. From germline, CDR1 is LGHDT and CDR2 YNNKEL (reference sequence). With V trimmed by 6 bases and J by 6 bases, 9 bases remained unmatched. The CDR3 DNA sequence: TGTGCCAGCAGACTCCGACAGGGGAGTCATGGCTACACCTTC. It translates to CASRLRQGSHGYTF.

The chain couples TRBV6-2 or TRBV6-3 to TRBJ1-2; perhaps TRBD1 as D (6 bases). The germline CDR1 and CDR2 sequences are MNHEY and SVGEGT. CDR3 length: 15 amino acids. Trimming took off 4 bases at V and 2 bases at J, with 14 bases between the two ends. The CDR3 DNA reads as TGTGCCAGCAGTTCTGGGACAATGAGAAACTATGGCTACACCTTC. Its translation is CASSSGTMRNYGYTF.

The table lists this clone with a count of one. The chain couples TRBV6-6 to TRBJ1-5; D might be TRBD1 (5 bases). Trimming removed 11 bases from V and 5 bases from J, with 16 bases in between. CDR3 size: 13 residues. Germline loops: CDR1 MNHNY, CDR2 SVGAGI (reference sequence). This CDR3 is CAGSWGLYQPQHF. The CDR3, as DNA: TGTGCCGGGAGTTGGGGGTTATATCAGCCCCAGCATTTT.

This clone has only one observation. The chain couples TRBV6-1 to TRBJ1-6; 7 bases are shared with TRBD1. V lost 3 bases, J lost 7 bases, and 15 bases stayed unmatched. CDR3 size: 18 residues. Germline-derived CDR1 and CDR2 are MNHNS and SASEGT. The CDR3 sequence is CASSERAGTVTINSPLHF. In DNA form, the CDR3 reads TGTGCCAGCAGTGAGCGCGCCGGGACAGTTACTATCAATTCACCCCTCCACTTT.

CDR3 nucleotides: TGCGCCAGCAGCCAAGCCCGGGACTTCCCCTACAATGAGCAGTTCTTC. Translating gives CASSQARDFPYNEQFF. The gene calls are TRBV4-1 and TRBJ2-1; the D gene is possibly TRBD2 (6 bases). Germline V gene sequence: CDR1 MGHRA, CDR2 YSYEKL. The CDR3 has 16 residues. The V and J ends lost 1 base and 2 bases respectively, with 12 bases between them.

The chain has TRBV29-1 and TRBJ2-7; a weak D match, TRBD1 (5 bases). The CDR3 runs 15 residues. Germline V gene sequence: CDR1 SQVTM, CDR2 ANQGSEA. Deletions cut 0 bases from V and 3 bases from J, with 15 bases between. CDR3 nucleotide sequence: TGCAGCGTTGAAGATTGGGGCGACAACCACTACGAGCAGTACTTC. This translates into CSVEDWGDNHYEQYF.

This clone occurred a few times. V and J are TRBV4-1 and TRBJ1-1; a weak D match, TRBD1 (6 bases). V lost 2 bases, J lost 2 bases, and 9 bases lay in between. This CDR3 has 14 residues. The germline CDR1 and CDR2 sequences are MGHRA and YSYEKL. The CDR3: CASSQPDRNTEAFF. CDR3 in DNA: TGCGCCAGCAGCCAACCGGACAGAAACACTGAAGCTTTCTTT.

The chain uses TRBV9 and TRBJ1-2, with no clear D. The V gene's germline CDR1 is SGDLS and CDR2 YYNGEE. The CDR3 spans 15 residues. Trimming took 0 bases from V and 2 from J, leaving 11 bases between them. The CDR3 spells CASSVANDGNYGYTF. For the CDR3, the DNA is TGTGCCAGCAGCGTAGCCAACGACGGGAACTATGGCTACACCTTC.

V usage is TRBV3-1 (or the pseudogene TRBV3-2) and J usage is TRBJ1-5; maybe TRBD1 (6 bases). Between the trimmed V and J ends, which lost 0 bases and 4 bases, there was a span of 10 bases. The germline CDR1 and CDR2 sequences are LGHDT and YNNKEL (reference sequence). The CDR3 sequence is 15 residues long. CDR3 protein: CASSQDRTDNQPQHF. The CDR3 coding sequence is TGTGCCAGCAGCCAAGATCGGACAGATAATCAGCCCCAGCATTTT.

The chain couples TRBV2 to TRBJ2-7, with D possibly being TRBD1 (5 bases). The CDR3 covers 13 residues. Between the trimmed V and J ends, which lost 9 bases and 1 base, there was a span of 13 bases. The germline V gene encodes CDR1 SNHLY and CDR2 FYNNEI. In DNA, the CDR3 is TGTGCCAGGAGAACGACAGCTTCCTACGAGCAGTACTTC. Its translation is CARRTTASYEQYF.

This chain uses TRBV2 with TRBJ1-2, with D hard to call. The V end lost 7 bases, the J end lost 3 bases, and 12 bases lay between the germline ends. CDR3 length: 13 residues. CDR1 is SNHLY, CDR2 FYNNEI, per germline. The CDR3 sequence: CASIGEGHYGYTF. The CDR3 DNA reads as TGTGCCAGCATTGGAGAGGGCCACTATGGCTACACCTTC.

The V gene is TRBV15, the J gene TRBJ2-2; 8 nucleotides line up with TRBD1. Germline values: CDR1 LNHNV, CDR2 YYDKDF (reference sequence). This CDR3 spans 16 amino acids. Losses at the gene ends were 1 base for V and 5 bases for J; bases not matched to a gene: 6. The CDR3 coding sequence is TGTGCCACCAGCAGAGTCCACAGGGGGAGAACCGGGGAGCTGTTTTTT. It translates to CATSRVHRGRTGELFF.

The chain employs TRBV5-8 and TRBJ1-2; possible D gene TRBD1, 5 bases. V was trimmed by 0 bases and J by 5 bases, leaving 14 bases between them. The CDR3 consists of 15 residues. CDR1 is SGHTS, CDR2 YDEGEE, per germline. The CDR3 region is CASSLAGTFGYGYTF. CDR3 sequence (DNA): TGTGCCAGCAGCTTGGCGGGGACTTTCGGGTATGGCTACACCTTC.

The CDR3 reads CASSIGRESKNIQYF. The CDR3, as DNA: TGTGCCAGTAGTATTGGCAGGGAGTCCAAAAACATTCAGTACTTC. The chain links TRBV19 to TRBJ2-4, with D perhaps assigned TRBD1 or TRBD2 (5 bases each). Trimming took 3 bases from V and 2 from J, leaving 11 bases between them. CDR1 and CDR2 (germline): LNHDA, SQIVND (reference sequence). The CDR3 runs to 15 residues.

This clone came up a few times. V and J are TRBV6-2 or TRBV6-3 and TRBJ2-1; D is possibly TRBD1 or TRBD2 (5 bases each). Germline V gene sequence: CDR1 MNHEY, CDR2 SVGEGT. Deletions cut 6 bases from V and 4 bases from J, with 10 bases between. The CDR3 totals 13 residues. The CDR3 bases are TGTGCCAGCAGCGTGGGGGAATACAATGAGCAGTTCTTC. It yields the protein CASSVGEYNEQFF.

The table lists this clone with a few counts. The chain is built from TRBV4-1 and TRBJ1-1; TRBD1 is a possible D gene (6 bases). Trimming took 4 bases from V and 1 from J, leaving 16 bases between them. Per germline, CDR1 MGHRA and CDR2 YSYEKL. CDR3 length: 16 residues. The CDR3 region is CASSRDLTGENTEAFF. CDR3 sequence (DNA): TGCGCCAGCAGCCGAGATTTGACAGGAGAGAACACTGAAGCTTTCTTT.

CDR3 region: CASSQEGGGRSGYTF. Written as DNA, the CDR3 is TGCGCCAGCAGCCAAGAAGGGGGGGGGCGCAGTGGCTACACCTTC. The chain carries TRBV4-1 and TRBJ1-2; weak D call: TRBD1 (6 bases). The CDR3 loop spans 15 amino acids. Per germline, CDR1 MGHRA and CDR2 YSYEKL. The V end was cut by 0 bases, the J end by 7 bases, with 15 bases between.

This rearrangement joins TRBV5-1 to TRBJ2-1; D gene ambiguous. Trimming took 0 bases from V and 3 from J, leaving 4 bases between them. The CDR3 runs 13 residues. The germline gives CDR1 SGHRS, CDR2 YFSETQ. Written as DNA, the CDR3 is TGCGCCAGCAGCTTGGGTGGCTACAATGAGCAGTTCTTC. Translating it yields CASSLGGYNEQFF. Variable domain in full (rest from reference TRBV5-1 and TRBJ2-1): KAGVTQTPRYLIKTRGQQVTLSCSPISGHRSVSWYQQTPGQGLQFLFEYFSETQRNKGNFPGRFSGRQFSNSRSEMNVSTLELGDSALYLCASSLGGYNEQFFGPGTRLTVL.

The chain carries TRBV18 and TRBJ2-6; 7 positions agree with TRBD1. The junction had 2 bases not matched to a gene; V was cut back by 3 bases and J by 3 bases. Germline lookup yields CDR1 KGHSH and CDR2 LQKENI. The CDR3 spans 15 residues. CDR3 coding DNA: TGTGCCAGCTCACCGACAGGGCTTGGGGCCAACGTCCTGACTTTC. It encodes CASSPTGLGANVLTF.

The rearrangement joins TRBV25-1 to TRBJ1-1; 7 nucleotides match TRBD1. CDR3 size: 14 residues. V shed 5 bases, J shed 6 bases, and the junction held 9 bases outside the gene matches. Germline loops: CDR1 MGHDK, CDR2 SYGVNS. The CDR3 bases are TGTGCCAGCAGTTTGACAGGGAGGGTGTCTGAAGCTTTCTTT. Its protein is CASSLTGRVSEAFF. Drawing the rest from reference TRBV25-1 and TRBJ1-1, the complete variable domain is EADIYQTPRYLVIGTGKKITLECSQTMGHDKMYWYQQDPGMELHLIHYSYGVNSTEKGDLSSESTVSRIRTEHFPLTLESARPSHTSQYLCASSLTGRVSEAFFGQGTRLTVV.

The chain uses TRBV18 and TRBJ2-1; no reliable D call. Deletions cut 6 bases from V and 5 bases from J, with 5 bases between. The germline V gene encodes CDR1 KGHSH and CDR2 LQKENI. The CDR3 is 11 residues long. DNA for the CDR3: TGTGCCAGCTCTGCAAACAATGAGCAGTTCTTC. Protein: CASSANNEQFF.

CDR3 protein: CAIALLAGGPYRTDTQYF. The CDR3 DNA is TGTGCCATCGCACTACTAGCGGGGGGGCCTTACCGCACAGATACGCAGTATTTT. The chain has TRBV2 and TRBJ2-3, with 13 bases aligning to TRBD2. This CDR3 is 18 amino acids long. Trimming took 10 bases from V and 1 from J; bases not matched to a gene: 14. Germline CDR1 is SNHLY and CDR2 is FYNNEI. The whole variable domain, remainder taken from reference TRBV2 and TRBJ2-3, is EPEVTQTPSHQVTQMGQEVILRCVPISNHLYFYWYRQILGQKVEFLVSFYNNEISEKSEIFDDQFSVERPDGSNFTLKIRSTKLEDSAMYFCAIALLAGGPYRTDTQYFGPGTRLTVL.

V gene TRBV6-5 combines with J gene TRBJ1-2, with 7 nucleotides matching TRBD1. CDR1 is MNHEY, CDR2 SVGAGI, per germline. The V segment lost 0 bases and the J segment 8 bases; nucleotides outside the gene matches: 6. This CDR3 is built from 14 residues. The CDR3: CASSYSHRGVGYTF. Here the CDR3 DNA reads TGTGCCAGCAGTTACTCTCACAGGGGCGTCGGCTACACCTTC.